These 24 T cell receptor beta chains came from one sample sequenced in a study of T cells in Graves' hyperthyroidism and ophthalmopathy. Researchers took RNA transcripts and amplified the TCR beta CDR3 regions from them. HTBI primers drove first-round RT-PCR of the TCR CDR3. From the multiplex PCR reads, TCRdb called clonotypes with MiXCR, one entry per CDR3 protein. The table lists 280,000 or so distinct CDR3 sequences, 25% to 30% of them singletons, with more than 25% in the top ten. Sequenced sample: blood. The receptors were gathered from a man aged 35-49 years with Graves' hyperthyroidism that later progressed to Graves' ophthalmopathy.

This clonotype was observed at least ten times. The CDR3 sequence is CASSGMYEQYF. The CDR3 nucleotides are TGTGCCAGCAGTGGAATGTACGAGCAGTACTTC. The rearrangement links TRBV25-1 to TRBJ2-7; D ambiguous. The CDR3 consists of 11 residues. V was pared by 4 bases and J by 4 bases, with 5 bases between. Germline V gene lookup returns CDR1 MGHDK and CDR2 SYGVNS.

This clonotype has a count of ten or more. The gene calls are TRBV7-8 and TRBJ2-2; the D is unclear. This CDR3 has 14 residues. Germline assignment: CDR1 SGHVS and CDR2 FQNEAQ. V gave up 7 bases and J gave up 0 bases, with 9 bases separating them. CDR3 bases: TGTGCCAGCAACCGGGTTACGAACACCGGGGAGCTGTTTTTT. Encoded protein: CASNRVTNTGELFF.

The chain carries TRBV28 and TRBJ1-1, with TRBD1 identical over 10 bases. Trimming removed 3 bases from V and 0 bases from J; junction bases left unmatched: 7. The CDR3 has 17 amino acids. From germline, CDR1 is MDHEN and CDR2 SYDVKM. CDR3: CASSLPRTGGMNTEAFF. The CDR3, as DNA: TGTGCCAGCAGTTTGCCACGGACAGGGGGTATGAACACTGAAGCTTTCTTT.

This chain uses TRBV6-5 with TRBJ1-6; D gene uncertain. This CDR3 has 12 residues. V lost 1 base, J lost 9 bases, and 4 bases lay in between. Per the germline V gene, CDR1 is MNHEY and CDR2 is SVGAGI. CDR3 nucleotide sequence: TGTGCCAGCAGTTACTACGGTTCACCCCTCCACTTT. It yields the protein CASSYYGSPLHF.

This clonotype was counted at least ten times. This CDR3 reads CATRTGGNSPQPQHF. The CDR3, as DNA: TGTGCCACTAGGACAGGGGGAAATAGTCCCCAGCCCCAGCATTTT. The J gene is TRBJ1-5, the V gene TRBV10-3, with 10 bases aligning to TRBD1. Germline CDR1 ENHRY, CDR2 SYGVKD. Trimming took 10 bases from V and 7 from J; bases not matched to a gene: 13. The CDR3 length is 15 residues.

The chain couples TRBV27 to TRBJ2-7, with 14 bases matching TRBD2. The CDR3 runs 17 residues. In germline, CDR1 is MNHEY, CDR2 SMNVEV (reference sequence). Trimming took 5 bases from V and 4 from J; bases not matched to a gene: 10. The chain's CDR3 is CASSKPGTSGSGYEQYF. CDR3 DNA: TGTGCCAGCAGTAAACCTGGGACTAGCGGGAGCGGTTACGAGCAGTACTTC.

Many counts were recorded for this clonotype. The CDR3 coding sequence is TGTGCCAGCAGTCAACCAACAGGAGATAAGACCCAGTACTTC. It specifies CASSQPTGDKTQYF. The genes are TRBV6-1 and TRBJ2-5; possibly TRBD1 for D (5 bases). The V and J ends lost 5 bases and 6 bases respectively, with 16 bases between them. The CDR3 sequence is 14 residues long. The germline V gene encodes CDR1 MNHNS and CDR2 SASEGT.

This clonotype was picked up many times. The chain carries TRBV5-1 and TRBJ2-7; D remains unclear. The V end was cut by 5 bases, the J end by 3 bases, with 15 bases between. The length of the CDR3 is 14 residues. Germline CDR1 is SGHRS and CDR2 is YFSETQ. The CDR3 coding sequence is TGCGCCAGCAGATCTGGCACAAGCGTCTACGAGCAGTACTTC. Encoded protein: CASRSGTSVYEQYF.

This clonotype came up many times. The rearrangement links TRBV5-1 to TRBJ2-5, with 7 bases aligning to TRBD1. In germline, CDR1 is SGHRS, CDR2 YFSETQ. The CDR3 is 14 residues long. V dropped 1 base and J dropped 5; count of bases not matched to a gene: 5. CDR3 sequence: CASSLPTGTETQYF. CDR3 sequence (DNA): TGCGCCAGCAGCTTGCCGACAGGGACCGAGACCCAGTACTTC.

This clonotype was counted ten times or more. In DNA, the CDR3 is TGTGCCAGCAACACGGTATACATGAACACTGAAGCTTTCTTT. It translates to CASNTVYMNTEAFF. The J gene is TRBJ1-1, the V gene TRBV7-9; D unclear. V lost 7 bases, J lost 0 bases, and 12 bases lay in between. Germline-derived CDR1 and CDR2 are SEHNR and FQNEAQ (reference sequence). The CDR3 totals 14 residues.

The chain has TRBV6-5 and TRBJ1-2; the D is unclear. The CDR3 has 14 amino acids. Germline loops: CDR1 MNHEY, CDR2 SVGAGI. Deletions cut 2 bases from V and 5 bases from J, with 12 bases between. CDR3 in amino acids: CASSYVAVKYGYTF. The DNA of the CDR3 is TGTGCCAGCAGTTACGTAGCAGTTAAGTATGGCTACACCTTC.

V and J are TRBV6-1 and TRBJ2-7, with TRBD2 identical over 9 bases. The germline V gene encodes CDR1 MNHNS and CDR2 SASEGT. J gave up 1 base and V 6 bases, and 7 bases lay outside the gene matches. The CDR3 totals 15 residues. The CDR3 region has the DNA TGTGCCAGCAGGGCTTTTAGCGGGAGTTCCTACGAGCAGTACTTC. Translating gives CASRAFSGSSYEQYF.

This clonotype was observed at least ten times. V usage is TRBV2 and J usage is TRBJ2-5, with TRBD2 matching 8 bases. Germline V gene sequence: CDR1 SNHLY, CDR2 FYNNEI. The CDR3 is 17 residues long. Trimming at V came to 10 bases and at J to 4 bases, leaving 20 bases not matched to a gene. The CDR3: CATSPGLARGRGETQYF. The CDR3 DNA reads TGTGCCACCAGCCCCGGACTAGCAAGGGGAAGGGGAGAGACCCAGTACTTC.

This clonotype was observed many times. This sequence joins TRBV6-5 and TRBJ2-7; 8 bases are shared with TRBD1. V trimming: 4 bases; J trimming: 3 bases; junction bases outside the gene matches: 11. Germline V gene lookup returns CDR1 MNHEY and CDR2 SVGAGI. The CDR3 spans 16 residues. The CDR3 region has the DNA TGTGCCAGCAGTTTAGGGGCAGGGGGCTACGTCTACGAGCAGTACTTC. It specifies CASSLGAGGYVYEQYF.

This clonotype was observed at least ten times. The chain couples TRBV12-3 or TRBV12-4 to TRBJ2-5, with D possibly called TRBD1 or TRBD2 (5 bases each). Trimming took 8 bases from V and 4 from J, leaving 11 bases between them. CDR3 size: 12 residues. The DNA for the CDR3 is TGTGCCAGCGGGCAGGGAGCAGAGACCCAGTACTTC. It translates to CASGQGAETQYF.

This clonotype was recorded at least ten times. The V gene is TRBV14, the J gene TRBJ2-7; 8 nucleotides align to TRBD2. With 0 bases clipped from V and 1 base from J, the junction kept 5 bases outside the gene matches. The CDR3 covers 16 residues. CDR1 is SGHDN and CDR2 is FVKESK in the germline V gene. The CDR3 here is CASSQDLGGRSYEQYF. For the CDR3, the DNA is TGTGCCAGCAGCCAAGATCTGGGCGGGAGGTCCTACGAGCAGTACTTC.

V is TRBV6-1 and J is TRBJ1-5; TRBD1 is a possible D gene (5 bases). With 8 bases removed from V and 1 base from J, the gap between germline ends came to 9 bases. This CDR3 is 13 amino acids long. CDR1 and CDR2 (germline): MNHNS, SASEGT. The CDR3 sequence is CASEWDSNQPQHF. The CDR3 DNA reads TGTGCCAGCGAGTGGGACAGCAATCAGCCCCAGCATTTT.

This clonotype appeared many times. The chain has TRBV7-8 and TRBJ1-5, with D unclear. The CDR3 totals 14 residues. V was cut by 3 bases and J by 2 bases, with 8 bases left in between. Germline CDR1 is SGHVS and CDR2 is FQNEAQ. CDR3 coding DNA: TGTGCCAGCAGCTTCAGAGGTGGCAATCAGCCCCAGCATTTT. This sequence encodes CASSFRGGNQPQHF.

This clonotype was seen many times. The J gene is TRBJ1-5, the V gene TRBV19; D is unresolved. CDR3 length equals 15 residues. Germline CDR1 reads LNHDA; CDR2 reads SQIVND (reference sequence). Deletions cut 3 bases from V and 6 bases from J, with 15 bases between. DNA for the CDR3: TGTGCCAGTAGTATTCCGGGTTTGGATTTTCAGCCCCAGCATTTT. Amino acid sequence: CASSIPGLDFQPQHF.

The sample holds many counts of this clonotype. The chain carries TRBV28 and TRBJ1-1, with TRBD1 identical over 12 bases. Germline CDR1 reads MDHEN; CDR2 reads SYDVKM. The CDR3 totals 17 residues. The V segment lost 6 bases and the J segment 1 base; nucleotides outside the gene matches: 9. The CDR3 protein is CASRPGQGAGKNTEAFF. The CDR3 nucleotides are TGTGCCAGCAGGCCGGGACAGGGGGCTGGGAAGAACACTGAAGCTTTCTTT.

This clonotype occurred many times. The chain is built from TRBV29-1 and TRBJ1-1; D unclear. Germline assignment: CDR1 SQVTM and CDR2 ANQGSEA. The V end was cut by 1 base, the J end by 6 bases, with 12 bases between. This CDR3 is built from 13 residues. CDR3 region: CSVEGIGGPEAFF. As DNA, the CDR3 is TGCAGCGTTGAAGGAATTGGTGGTCCTGAAGCTTTCTTT.

This chain uses TRBV6-1 with TRBJ2-7; 11 positions agree with TRBD2. The trim removed 3 bases at V and 3 bases at J, leaving 4 bases unmatched. This CDR3 spans 15 amino acids. Per the germline V gene, CDR1 is MNHNS and CDR2 is SASEGT. The CDR3: CASSDALAGDYEQYF. The CDR3 DNA reads TGTGCCAGCAGTGATGCACTAGCGGGGGACTACGAGCAGTACTTC.

J is TRBJ1-1 and V is TRBV30; 10 bases are a match to TRBD1. Trimming at V came to 5 bases and at J to 3 bases, leaving 9 bases not matched to a gene. Germline CDR1 is GTSNPN and CDR2 is SVGIG (reference sequence). The CDR3 totals 15 residues. Written as DNA, the CDR3 is TGTGCCTGGGACGACCGGGGACAGGGGTACACTGAAGCTTTCTTT. It is translated as CAWDDRGQGYTEAFF.

The chain is built from TRBV7-8 and TRBJ1-1; D remains unclear. V dropped 1 base and J dropped 0 bases, with 9 bases sitting between them. This CDR3 region has 15 residues. The germline V gene encodes CDR1 SGHVS and CDR2 FQNEAQ. CDR3 coding DNA: TGTGCCAGCAGCTTAGGAAGTCTTATGAACACTGAAGCTTTCTTT. As protein: CASSLGSLMNTEAFF. Supplemented by reference TRBV7-8 and TRBJ1-1, the full variable domain reads GAGVSQSPRYKVAKRGQDVALRCDPISGHVSLFWYQQALGQGPEFLTYFQNEAQLDKSGLPSDRFFAERPEGSVSTLKIQRTQQEDSAVYLCASSLGSLMNTEAFFGQGTRLTVV.